This T cell receptor (beta chain) derives from a study of Graves' ophthalmopathy and Graves' hyperthyroidism. Trimming cost V 2 bases and J 2 bases, with 11 bases left between them. This CDR3 is built from 14 residues. The germline V gene encodes CDR1 SGHRS and CDR2 YFSETQ. This clonotype was recorded a few times. Using RNA transcripts, the TCR beta CDR3 regions were amplified. An initial RT-PCR round employing HTBI primers preceded a second-round multiplex PCR. Via MiXCR, TCRdb re-called the multiplex PCR reads, giving one row per CDR3 protein. The sample holds approximately 540,000 distinct CDR3 sequences, less than 40% seen once.

The TCR was taken from an adult man with Graves' hyperthyroidism. Sequences were obtained from peripheral blood or thyroid tissue (not recorded which). The chain couples TRBV5-1 to TRBJ2-7, with D possibly being TRBD1 (6 bases). CDR3 sequence reads: CASSFPGTTYEQYF. The CDR3 region has the DNA TGCGCCAGCAGCTTTCCCGGGACAACCTACGAGCAGTACTTC.